The 9 T cell receptor beta chains given below trace back to one sample, sequenced in a study of cytomegalovirus exposure and HLA in healthy donors. The PCR contained 60 Vbeta and 13 Jbeta primers. The protocol was immunoSEQ multiplex PCR, while the TCRdb copy is restricted to in-frame clones and leaves out a portion. The sample lists about 100,000 clones; 60% to 85% were seen once. The sequenced material came from PBMCs. These receptors were taken from a man over 45 in good health and CMV-seropositive.

The J gene is TRBJ1-1, the V gene TRBV6-1; D is undetermined. This CDR3 comprises 14 residues. The germline CDR1 and CDR2 sequences are MNHNS and SASEGT. Trimming removed 2 bases from V and 11 bases from J, with 18 bases in between. In nucleotides, the CDR3 is TGTGCCAGCAGTGAAAGCGGGTTACCAGGATCGGCTTTCTTT. This gives the protein CASSESGLPGSAFF.

This sequence joins TRBV4-3 and TRBJ2-5; 11 positions match TRBD2. V was clipped by 0 bases and J by 5 bases; unmatched bases: 11. The CDR3 is 18 amino acids. Per the germline V gene, CDR1 is LGHNA and CDR2 is YSLEER. In DNA form, the CDR3 reads TGCGCCAGCAGCCAAGATGGGACCCTAGCGGGGGGCGGGGAGACCCAGTACTTC. The encoded protein is CASSQDGTLAGGGETQYF.

The V call is TRBV7-2, the J call TRBJ1-6, with TRBD1 matching over 10 bases. CDR3 length: 15 residues. With V trimmed by 3 bases and J by 9 bases, 5 bases remained unmatched. Germline V gene sequence: CDR1 SGHTA, CDR2 FQGNSA. CDR3 bases: TGTGCCAGCAGCTTTATTGGGACAGGGGCTTCACCCCTCCACTTT. Protein: CASSFIGTGASPLHF.

This clone was recorded a few times. The V and J genes are TRBV29-1 and TRBJ1-2; the match to TRBD1 covers 9 bases. CDR3 size: 14 residues. CDR1 is SQVTM and CDR2 is ANQGSEA in the germline V gene. With V trimmed by 6 bases and J by 7 bases, 12 bases remained unmatched. The CDR3 sequence is CSVTTQGAVAGYTF. CDR3 nucleotides: TGCAGCGTAACTACACAGGGGGCTGTGGCTGGCTACACCTTC.

The chain has TRBV4-1 and TRBJ1-1; maybe TRBD1 (5 bases). V shed 5 bases and J shed 4 bases, with 20 bases lying between them. The germline CDR1 and CDR2 sequences are MGHRA and YSYEKL. The CDR3 has 16 amino acids. CDR3 sequence: CASSKSGGVGGTEAFF. The CDR3 DNA reads TGCGCCAGCAGCAAAAGTGGGGGGGTGGGGGGCACTGAAGCTTTCTTT.

As for this clone: The junction does not match germline at one end; this may be a read error. The chain combines TRBV7-9 with TRBJ1-2; D ambiguous. The germline V gene has CDR1 SEHNR and CDR2 FQNEAQ (reference sequence). The CDR3 length is 13 residues. The CDR3 nucleotides read TGTGCCAGCAGCACCCCCCATAACTATGGCTACCCCTTC. Protein sequence: CASSTPHNYGYPF.

The chain carries TRBV6-4 and TRBJ2-1; D is possibly TRBD2 (7 bases). Germline V CDR1 and CDR2: MRHNA, SNTAGT. V lost 2 bases and J 9 bases, leaving 17 bases between the germline ends. The CDR3 is 15 amino acids. The CDR3 here is CASSDEGGVGGEQFF. CDR3 in DNA: TGTGCCAGCAGTGACGAGGGGGGGGTAGGTGGTGAGCAGTTCTTC.

This clone occurred once. The CDR3 region is CASATDRAYNSPLHF. DNA of the CDR3: TGTGCCAGCGCCACGGACAGGGCCTATAATTCACCCCTCCACTTT. This chain links TRBV21-1 with TRBJ1-6; the table assigns TRBD1, which was not confirmed against the DNA. TRBV21-1 is assigned pseudogene status. CDR3 length equals 15 residues.

This clone was seen a few times. V is TRBV28 and J is TRBJ1-4; 7 bases line up with TRBD1. After removal of 4 bases from V and 0 bases from J, the junction contained 5 bases not matched to a gene. Germline lookup yields CDR1 MDHEN and CDR2 SYDVKM. The CDR3 consists of 16 residues. The CDR3 DNA sequence: TGTGCCAGCAGTTGGGGGGACAGCGCAACTAATGAAAAACTGTTTTTT. This gives the protein CASSWGDSATNEKLFF.